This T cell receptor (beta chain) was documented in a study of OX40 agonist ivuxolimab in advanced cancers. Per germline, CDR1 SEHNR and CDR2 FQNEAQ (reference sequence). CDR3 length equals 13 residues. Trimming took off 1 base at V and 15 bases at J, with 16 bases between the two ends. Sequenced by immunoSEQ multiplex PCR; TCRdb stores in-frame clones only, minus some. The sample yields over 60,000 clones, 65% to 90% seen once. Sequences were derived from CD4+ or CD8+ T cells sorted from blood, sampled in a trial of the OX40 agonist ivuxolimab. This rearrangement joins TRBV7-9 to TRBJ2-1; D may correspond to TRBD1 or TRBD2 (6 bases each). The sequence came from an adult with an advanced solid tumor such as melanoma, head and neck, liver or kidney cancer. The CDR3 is CASSLGPGGRGFF. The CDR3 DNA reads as TGTGCCAGCAGCTTAGGTCCCGGGGGCCGTGGGTTCTTC.